This TCR beta chain appears in the sequencing data of a study of T cell responses to AZD1222 COVID-19 vaccine. Whole-study findings and limits: Seropositive status at baseline applied to only 6 or 7 AZD1222 recipients. Clonal diversity was possibly underestimated, and the donors were mostly white British, with more females.

Points on this clone: Its specificity is unknown.

The repertoire was sequenced with immunoSEQ multiplex PCR; TCRdb's copy has only in-frame clones and lacks some. Of 95,000 to 150,000 clones listed, about nine tenths are singletons. The CDR3 has 15 amino acids. The germline V gene encodes CDR1 SEHNR and CDR2 FQNEAQ (reference sequence). Trimming left V 0 bases short and J 7 bases short, with 16 bases between. The material sequenced was peripheral blood, taken 28 days after the second AZD1222 dose. The source is an adult who received the AZD1222 COVID-19 vaccine. The chain recombines TRBV7-9 with TRBJ2-7, with D hard to call. CDR3 nucleotide sequence: TGTGCCAGCAGCTTAGCGTTGGGATCTAATTATGAGCAGTACTTC. Its protein product is CASSLALGSNYEQYF.